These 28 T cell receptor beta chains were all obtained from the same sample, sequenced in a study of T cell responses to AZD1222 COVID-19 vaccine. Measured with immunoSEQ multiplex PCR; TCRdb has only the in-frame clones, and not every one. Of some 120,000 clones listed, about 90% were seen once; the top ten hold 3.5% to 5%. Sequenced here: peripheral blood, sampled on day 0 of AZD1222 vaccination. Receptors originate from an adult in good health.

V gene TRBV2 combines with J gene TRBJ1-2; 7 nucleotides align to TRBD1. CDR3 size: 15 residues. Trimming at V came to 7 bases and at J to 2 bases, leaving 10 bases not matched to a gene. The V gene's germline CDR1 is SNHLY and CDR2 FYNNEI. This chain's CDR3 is CASTLSVQGNYGYTF. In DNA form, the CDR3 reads TGTGCCAGCACCCTGAGTGTACAGGGGAACTATGGCTACACCTTC.

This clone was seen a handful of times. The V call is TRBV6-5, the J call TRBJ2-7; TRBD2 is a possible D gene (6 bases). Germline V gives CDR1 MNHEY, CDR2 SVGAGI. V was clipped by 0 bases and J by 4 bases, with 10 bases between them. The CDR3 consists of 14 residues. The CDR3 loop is CASSYSTRLYEQYF. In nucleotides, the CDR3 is TGTGCCAGCAGTTACTCGACTAGATTGTACGAGCAGTACTTC.

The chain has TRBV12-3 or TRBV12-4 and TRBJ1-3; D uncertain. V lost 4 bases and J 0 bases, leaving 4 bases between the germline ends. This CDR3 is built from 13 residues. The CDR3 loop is CASSSYSGNTIYF. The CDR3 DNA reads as TGTGCCAGCAGTTCCTACTCTGGAAACACCATATATTTT.

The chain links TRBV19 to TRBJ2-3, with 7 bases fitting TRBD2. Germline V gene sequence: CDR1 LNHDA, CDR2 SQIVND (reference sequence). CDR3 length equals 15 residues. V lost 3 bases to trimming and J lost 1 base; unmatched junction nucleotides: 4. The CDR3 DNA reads TGTGCCAGTAGTATGGGGGGGATAGGCACAGATACGCAGTATTTT. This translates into CASSMGGIGTDTQYF.

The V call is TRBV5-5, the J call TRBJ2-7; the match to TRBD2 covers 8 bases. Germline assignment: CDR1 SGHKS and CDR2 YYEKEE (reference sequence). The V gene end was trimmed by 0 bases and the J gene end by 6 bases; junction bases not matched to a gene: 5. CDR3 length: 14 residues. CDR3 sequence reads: CASSLGGGPLEQYF. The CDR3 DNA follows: TGTGCCAGCAGCTTGGGCGGGGGGCCCCTCGAGCAGTACTTC.

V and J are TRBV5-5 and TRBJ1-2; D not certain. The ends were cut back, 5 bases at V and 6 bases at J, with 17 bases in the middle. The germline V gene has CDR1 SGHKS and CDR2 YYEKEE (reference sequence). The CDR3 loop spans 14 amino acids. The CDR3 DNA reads TGTGCCAGCAGTCCCCTGCCGGGTGTGGATGGCTACACCTTC. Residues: CASSPLPGVDGYTF.

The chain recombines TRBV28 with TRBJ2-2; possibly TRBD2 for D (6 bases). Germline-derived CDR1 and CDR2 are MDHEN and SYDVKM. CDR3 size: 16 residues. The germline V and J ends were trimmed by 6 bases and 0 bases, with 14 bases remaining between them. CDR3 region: CASRIADGTNTGELFF. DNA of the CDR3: TGTGCCAGCAGGATAGCGGACGGAACGAACACCGGGGAGCTGTTTTTT.

The CDR3 bases are TGTGCCTCAACCCGCGGCGCGGTGGGAAAACTGTTTTTT. Translating gives CASTRGAVGKLFF. V is TRBV19 and J is TRBJ1-4; D is uncertain. The CDR3 has 13 residues. Germline-derived CDR1 and CDR2 are LNHDA and SQIVND (reference sequence). V lost 11 bases and J 10 bases, leaving 20 bases between the germline ends. The complete variable domain, with remaining parts taken from reference TRBV19 and TRBJ1-4, reads DGGITQSPKYLFRKEGQNVTLSCEQNLNHDAMYWYRQDPGQGLRLIYYSQIVNDFQKGDIAEGYSVSREKKESFPLTVTSAQKNPTAFYLCASTRGAVGKLFFGSGTQLSVL.

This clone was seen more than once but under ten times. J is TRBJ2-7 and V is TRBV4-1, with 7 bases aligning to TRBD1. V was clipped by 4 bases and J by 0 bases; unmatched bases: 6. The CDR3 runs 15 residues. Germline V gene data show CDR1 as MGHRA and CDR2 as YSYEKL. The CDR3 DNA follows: TGCGCCAGCAGCCTCGGACAGGATACCTCCTACGAGCAGTACTTC. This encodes CASSLGQDTSYEQYF.

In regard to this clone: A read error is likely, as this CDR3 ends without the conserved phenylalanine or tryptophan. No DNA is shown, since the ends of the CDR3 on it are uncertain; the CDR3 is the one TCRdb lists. CDR3 region: CASSEPPSSS. The chain is built from TRBV2 and TRBJ2-7; TRBD2 is taken as the D call from the table, unchecked against the DNA. Including both end residues, the CDR3 is 10 amino acids long. The germline V gene encodes CDR1 SNHLY and CDR2 FYNNEI.

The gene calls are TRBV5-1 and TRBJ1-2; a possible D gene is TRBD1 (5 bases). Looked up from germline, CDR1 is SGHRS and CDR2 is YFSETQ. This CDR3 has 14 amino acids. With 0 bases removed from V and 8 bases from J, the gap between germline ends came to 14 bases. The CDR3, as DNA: TGCGCCAGCAGCTTGGGGTCAGGGATTGGAGGCTACACCTTC. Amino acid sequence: CASSLGSGIGGYTF.

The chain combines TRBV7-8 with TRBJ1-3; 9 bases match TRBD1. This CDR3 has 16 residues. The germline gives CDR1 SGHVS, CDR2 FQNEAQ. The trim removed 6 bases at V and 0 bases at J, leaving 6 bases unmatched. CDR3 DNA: TGTGCCAGCAGTCTCAGGGGACAGGGCTCTGGAAACACCATATATTTT. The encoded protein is CASSLRGQGSGNTIYF.

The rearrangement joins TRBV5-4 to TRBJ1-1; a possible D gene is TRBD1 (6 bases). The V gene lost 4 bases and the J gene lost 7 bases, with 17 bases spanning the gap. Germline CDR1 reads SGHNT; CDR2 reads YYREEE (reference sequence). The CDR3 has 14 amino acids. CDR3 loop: CASSLSLGADEAFF. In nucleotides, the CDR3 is TGTGCCAGCAGCCTCTCATTGGGGGCCGATGAAGCTTTCTTT.

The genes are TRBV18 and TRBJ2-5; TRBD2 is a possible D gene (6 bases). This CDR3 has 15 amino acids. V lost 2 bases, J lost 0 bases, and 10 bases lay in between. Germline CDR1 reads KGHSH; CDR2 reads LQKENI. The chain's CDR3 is CASSPGGNYQETQYF. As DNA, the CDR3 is TGTGCCAGCTCACCAGGAGGGAACTACCAAGAGACCCAGTACTTC.

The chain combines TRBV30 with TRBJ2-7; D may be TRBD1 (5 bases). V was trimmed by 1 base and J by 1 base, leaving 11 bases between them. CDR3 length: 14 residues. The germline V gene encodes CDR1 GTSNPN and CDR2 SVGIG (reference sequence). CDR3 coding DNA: TGTGCCTGGAGTGAAGGGGCAGGGTCCTACGAGCAGTACTTC. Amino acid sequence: CAWSEGAGSYEQYF.

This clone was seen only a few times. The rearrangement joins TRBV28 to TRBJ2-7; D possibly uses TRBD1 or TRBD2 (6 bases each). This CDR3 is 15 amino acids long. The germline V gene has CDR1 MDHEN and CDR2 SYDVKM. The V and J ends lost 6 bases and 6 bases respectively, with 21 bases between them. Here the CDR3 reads CASRLGGSRLREQYF. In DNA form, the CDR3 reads TGTGCCAGCAGACTCGGGGGCTCGAGGTTACGCGAGCAGTACTTC.

The CDR3 here is CASRVLLGGAHNEQFF. DNA for the CDR3: TGTGCCAGCAGAGTTTTACTCGGGGGGGCCCACAATGAGCAGTTCTTC. V is TRBV28 and J is TRBJ2-1; 8 nucleotides match TRBD2. The germline V gene encodes CDR1 MDHEN and CDR2 SYDVKM. The junction had 12 bases not matched to a gene; V was cut back by 6 bases and J by 5 bases. The CDR3 spans 16 residues.

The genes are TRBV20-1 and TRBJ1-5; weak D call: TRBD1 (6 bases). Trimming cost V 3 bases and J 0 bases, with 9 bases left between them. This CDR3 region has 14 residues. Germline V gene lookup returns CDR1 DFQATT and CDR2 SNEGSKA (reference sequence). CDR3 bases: TGCAGTGCTAGTGACAGGCGTAGCAATCAGCCCCAGCATTTT. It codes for CSASDRRSNQPQHF.

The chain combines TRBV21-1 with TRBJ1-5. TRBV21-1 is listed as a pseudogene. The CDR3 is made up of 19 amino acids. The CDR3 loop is CASSKALEAQPGSNQPQHF. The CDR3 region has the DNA TGTGCCAGCAGCAAAGCTCTTGAGGCCCAACCGGGGAGCAATCAGCCCCAGCATTTT.

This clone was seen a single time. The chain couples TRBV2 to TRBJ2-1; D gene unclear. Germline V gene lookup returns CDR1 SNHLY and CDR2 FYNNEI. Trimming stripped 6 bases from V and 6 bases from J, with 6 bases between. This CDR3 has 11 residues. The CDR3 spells CASRWSNEQFF. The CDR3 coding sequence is TGTGCCAGCAGGTGGAGCAATGAGCAGTTCTTC.

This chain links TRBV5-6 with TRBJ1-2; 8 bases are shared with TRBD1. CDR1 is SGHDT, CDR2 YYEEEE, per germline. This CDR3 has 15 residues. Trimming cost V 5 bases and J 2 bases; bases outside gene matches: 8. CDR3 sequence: CASSRPQGANYGYTF. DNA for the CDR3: TGTGCCAGCAGTCGACCCCAGGGGGCGAACTATGGCTACACCTTC. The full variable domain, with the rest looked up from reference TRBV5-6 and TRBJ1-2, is DAGVTQSPTHLIKTRGQQVTLRCSPKSGHDTVSWYQQALGQGPQFIFQYYEEEERQRGNFPDRFSGHQFPNYSSELNVNALLLGDSALYLCASSRPQGANYGYTFGSGTRLTVV.

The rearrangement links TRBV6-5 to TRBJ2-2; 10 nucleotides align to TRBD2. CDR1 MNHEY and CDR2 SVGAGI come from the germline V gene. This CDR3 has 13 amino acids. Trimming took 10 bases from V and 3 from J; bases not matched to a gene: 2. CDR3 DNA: TGTGCCACACTAGCGGGGTACACCGGGGAGCTGTTTTTT. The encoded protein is CATLAGYTGELFF.

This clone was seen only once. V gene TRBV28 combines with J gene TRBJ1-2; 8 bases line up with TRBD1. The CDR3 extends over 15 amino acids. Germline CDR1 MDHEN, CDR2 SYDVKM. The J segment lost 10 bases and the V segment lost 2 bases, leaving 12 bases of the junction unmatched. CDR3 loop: CASSLAGTGDMDYTF. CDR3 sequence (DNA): TGTGCCAGCAGTTTAGCTGGGACAGGAGATATGGACTACACCTTC.

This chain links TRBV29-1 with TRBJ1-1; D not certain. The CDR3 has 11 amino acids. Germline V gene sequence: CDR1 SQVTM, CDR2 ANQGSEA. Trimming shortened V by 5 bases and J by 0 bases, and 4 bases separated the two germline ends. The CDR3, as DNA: TGCAGCGTTACAGTGAACACTGAAGCTTTCTTT. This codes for CSVTVNTEAFF.

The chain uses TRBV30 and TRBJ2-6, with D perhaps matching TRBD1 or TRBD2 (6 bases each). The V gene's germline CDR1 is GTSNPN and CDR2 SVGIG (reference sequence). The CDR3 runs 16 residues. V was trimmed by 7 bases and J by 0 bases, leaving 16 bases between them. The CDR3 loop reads CAFPGAGDSGANVLTF. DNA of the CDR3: TGTGCCTTCCCGGGGGCAGGCGACTCTGGGGCCAACGTCCTGACTTTC.

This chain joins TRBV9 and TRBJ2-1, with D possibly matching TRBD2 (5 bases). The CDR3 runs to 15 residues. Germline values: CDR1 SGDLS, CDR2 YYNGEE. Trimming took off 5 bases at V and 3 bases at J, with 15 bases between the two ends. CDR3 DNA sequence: TGTGCCAGCAGTCCCGGGAACCCTTACTACAATGAGCAGTTCTTC. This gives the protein CASSPGNPYYNEQFF.

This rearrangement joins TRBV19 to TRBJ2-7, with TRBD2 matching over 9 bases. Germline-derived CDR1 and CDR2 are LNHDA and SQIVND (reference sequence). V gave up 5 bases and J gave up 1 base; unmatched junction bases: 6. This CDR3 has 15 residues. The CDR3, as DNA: TGTGCCAGTAGTTTTAGCGGGAGAGATTCCTACGAGCAGTACTTC. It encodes CASSFSGRDSYEQYF.

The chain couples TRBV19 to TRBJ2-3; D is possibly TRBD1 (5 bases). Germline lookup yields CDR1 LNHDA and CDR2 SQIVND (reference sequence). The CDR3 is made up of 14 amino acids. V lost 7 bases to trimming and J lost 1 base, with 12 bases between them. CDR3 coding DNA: TGTGCCAGTAAAGTGGGGCTTGGCACAGATACGCAGTATTTT. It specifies CASKVGLGTDTQYF. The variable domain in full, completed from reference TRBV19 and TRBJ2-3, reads DGGITQSPKYLFRKEGQNVTLSCEQNLNHDAMYWYRQDPGQGLRLIYYSQIVNDFQKGDIAEGYSVSREKKESFPLTVTSAQKNPTAFYLCASKVGLGTDTQYFGPGTRLTVL.